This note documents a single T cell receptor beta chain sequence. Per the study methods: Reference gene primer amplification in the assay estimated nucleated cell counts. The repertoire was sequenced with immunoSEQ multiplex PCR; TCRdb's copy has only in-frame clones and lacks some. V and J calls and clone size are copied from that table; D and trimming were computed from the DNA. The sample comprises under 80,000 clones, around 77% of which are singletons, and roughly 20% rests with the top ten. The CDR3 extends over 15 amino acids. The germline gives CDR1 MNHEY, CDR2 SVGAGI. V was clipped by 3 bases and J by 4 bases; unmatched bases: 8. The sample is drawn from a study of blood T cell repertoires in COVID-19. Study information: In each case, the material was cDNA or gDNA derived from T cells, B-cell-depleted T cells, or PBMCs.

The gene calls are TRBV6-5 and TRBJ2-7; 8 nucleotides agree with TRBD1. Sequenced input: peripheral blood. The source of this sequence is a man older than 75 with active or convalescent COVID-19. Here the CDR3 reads CASSYQQGAMYEQYF. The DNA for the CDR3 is TGTGCCAGCAGTTATCAGCAGGGGGCCATGTACGAGCAGTACTTC.